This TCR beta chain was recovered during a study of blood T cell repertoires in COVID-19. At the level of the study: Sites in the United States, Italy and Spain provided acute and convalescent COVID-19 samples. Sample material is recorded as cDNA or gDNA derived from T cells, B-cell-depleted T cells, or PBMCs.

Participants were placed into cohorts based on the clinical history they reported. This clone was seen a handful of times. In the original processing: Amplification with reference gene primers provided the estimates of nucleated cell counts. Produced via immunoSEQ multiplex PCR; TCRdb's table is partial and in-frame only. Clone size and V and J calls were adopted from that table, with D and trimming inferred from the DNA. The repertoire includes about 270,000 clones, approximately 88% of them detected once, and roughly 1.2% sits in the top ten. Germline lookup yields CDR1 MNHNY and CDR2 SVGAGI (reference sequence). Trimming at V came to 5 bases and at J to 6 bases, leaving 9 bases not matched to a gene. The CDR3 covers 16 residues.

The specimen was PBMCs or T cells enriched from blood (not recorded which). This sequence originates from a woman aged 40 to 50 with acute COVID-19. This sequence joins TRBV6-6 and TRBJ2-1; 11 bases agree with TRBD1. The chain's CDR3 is CASSNSGTGGVNEQFF. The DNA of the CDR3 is TGTGCCAGCAGTAATTCCGGGACAGGGGGTGTCAATGAGCAGTTCTTC.